Reported below is one T cell receptor (beta chain). Antigen unknown. The data are from a study of response to subunit inactivated influenza vaccine. Study-wide points: Authors proposed each seasonal influenza vaccination draws in few new T cells.

The germline V gene encodes CDR1 LNHDA and CDR2 SQIVND (reference sequence). The ends were cut back, 0 bases at V and 5 bases at J, with 13 bases in the middle. The CDR3 covers 15 residues. From the RT-PCR reads, TCRdb called clonotypes with MiXCR, one entry per CDR3 protein. In the table there are about half a million distinct CDR3 sequences, approximately 7.7% of which are singletons. This rearrangement joins TRBV19 to TRBJ2-5; possibly TRBD2 for D (6 bases). Sample: PBMCs from blood, taken less than 30 months after vaccination. This TCR came from a man aged 50 to 75 who received an inactivated influenza vaccine. The CDR3 sequence: CASSIDQNGGETQYF. Here the CDR3 DNA reads TGTGCCAGTAGTATAGATCAGAACGGAGGGGAGACCCAGTACTTC.